The rows below give T cell receptor beta chains drawn from one sample of a study of CD8+ T cells in alopecia areata. TCRdb's copy holds only in-frame clones and misses some; the assay was immunoSEQ multiplex PCR. The sample lists about 140,000 clones; 86% were seen once. This material consisted of CD8+ T cells sorted from blood, taken at week 4, from a patient treated with tofacitinib. The origin of the receptors is a human donor with alopecia areata. The CDR3 runs from the conserved cysteine through the conserved F or W. A D gene is named only where the DNA matches it firmly. Expanded clones are given a class, and other clones once, few, many or no size at all.

d_call	j_call	clone_size	v_call	cdr3_aa	cdr3_nt
-	TRBJ2-1	few	TRBV7-9	CASSSKVEQFF	TGTGCCAGCAGTAGTAAGGTTGAGCAGTTCTTC
-	TRBJ2-5	-	TRBV7-9	CASSLLFEGAGETQYF	TGTGCCAGCAGCTTACTTTTTGAGGGAGCAGGGGAGACCCAGTACTTC
-	TRBJ2-3	-	TRBV4-1	CASSREGDTQYF	TGCGCCAGCAGCCGTGAAGGCGATACGCAGTATTTT
-	TRBJ2-6	-	TRBV4-1	CASSQDSGANVLTF	TGCGCCAGCAGCCAAGATTCTGGGGCCAACGTCCTGACTTTC
-	TRBJ2-7	-	TRBV6-5	CASSYSNTYEQYF	TGTGCCAGCAGTTACTCGAACACCTACGAGCAGTACTTC
-	TRBJ1-1	-	TRBV7-6	CASSQRGSEAFF	TGTGCCAGCAGCCAGCGGGGGTCTGAAGCTTTCTTT
TRBD2	TRBJ2-1	few	TRBV2	CASTTSGHNEQFF	TGTGCCAGCACGACTAGCGGCCACAATGAGCAGTTCTTC
-	TRBJ2-7	-	TRBV7-9	CASSLDRQGYEQYF	TGTGCCAGCAGCTTAGATAGGCAGGGCTACGAGCAGTACTTC
-	TRBJ2-3	once	TRBV4-2	CASSQVRMGGTDTQYF	TGTGCCAGCAGCCAAGTCAGGATGGGCGGAACAGATACGCAGTATTTT
-	TRBJ2-3	once	TRBV7-6	CASSLKGVPSTDTQYF	TGTGCCAGCAGCTTGAAGGGGGTCCCCAGCACAGATACGCAGTATTTT
-	TRBJ2-3	-	TRBV29-1	CSALGDLGTDTQYF	TGCAGCGCCCTGGGGGATCTGGGCACAGATACGCAGTATTTT
TRBD1	TRBJ2-1	-	TRBV27	CASSETGGSLIKNEQFF	TGTGCCAGCAGTGAGACAGGGGGGTCACTGATAAAGAATGAGCAGTTCTTC
-	TRBJ2-7	few	TRBV10-3	CAISESGESYEQYF	TGTGCCATCAGTGAGTCGGGCGAATCCTACGAGCAGTACTTC
-	TRBJ1-2	-	TRBV29-1	CSVEGNYGYTF	TGCAGCGTGGAAGGGAACTATGGCTACACCTTC
-	TRBJ2-3	-	TRBV5-1	CASSLAKGTEGTDTQYF	TGCGCCAGCAGCTTGGCCAAGGGGACGGAGGGCACAGATACGCAGTATTTT
TRBD1	TRBJ2-3	-	TRBV27	CASSLLMTGLTDTQYF	TGTGCCAGCAGTCTATTGATGACAGGGCTTACAGATACGCAGTATTTT
TRBD2	TRBJ2-7	-	TRBV4-1	CASSQDSGLGLQWEQYF	TGCGCCAGCAGCCAAGATAGTGGACTAGGCTTGCAATGGGAGCAGTACTTC
-	TRBJ2-3	-	TRBV2	CASSPTSGDTQYF	TGTGCCAGCAGCCCGACGAGCGGTGATACGCAGTATTTT
TRBD2	TRBJ2-3	-	TRBV29-1	CSVQTSGAYLDTQYF	TGCAGCGTGCAGACTAGCGGGGCCTATCTGGATACGCAGTATTTT
-	TRBJ1-2	few	TRBV27	CASSFGSRAAGYTF	TGTGCCAGCAGTTTCGGGTCCCGGGCTGCTGGCTACACCTTC
TRBD2	TRBJ2-1	-	TRBV7-8	CASSSGLAGVTNEQFF	TGTGCCAGCAGCTCCGGACTAGCGGGAGTAACAAATGAGCAGTTCTTC
-	TRBJ1-1	-	TRBV7-2	CASSLVARAEAFF	TGTGCCAGCAGCTTAGTTGCCAGGGCTGAAGCTTTCTTT
TRBD1	TRBJ2-4	-	TRBV2	CASSGQGKNIQYF	TGTGCCAGCAGTGGACAGGGGAAGAACATTCAGTACTTC
TRBD1	TRBJ2-1	-	TRBV15	CATSSLSGQAFGNEQFF	TGTGCCACCAGCTCACTCAGCGGACAGGCTTTCGGCAATGAGCAGTTCTTC
TRBD2	TRBJ2-5	-	TRBV7-9	CASSSAGGGQETQYF	TGTGCCAGCAGCTCGGCGGGAGGTGGGCAAGAGACCCAGTACTTC
TRBD1	TRBJ2-2	-	TRBV5-6	CASSFGQGPGELFF	TGTGCCAGCAGCTTTGGACAGGGACCCGGGGAGCTGTTTTTT
-	TRBJ1-3	-	TRBV4-1	CASSQDQVSGSSGNTIYF	TGCGCCAGCAGCCAAGATCAAGTTTCCGGGAGCTCTGGAAACACCATATATTTT
-	TRBJ2-7	-	TRBV14	CASSLFSTEQYF	TGTGCCAGCAGCCTGTTCTCTACGGAGCAGTACTTC
-	TRBJ1-1	-	TRBV30	CAWRSVWAEAFF	TGTGCCTGGCGCAGTGTGTGGGCTGAAGCTTTCTTT
-	TRBJ2-7	-	TRBV5-1	CASSPQGAYEQYF	TGCGCCAGCAGCCCACAGGGTGCCTACGAGCAGTACTTC
-	TRBJ2-1	-	TRBV7-7	CASSLAQGVAYNEQFF	TGTGCCAGCAGCTTAGCGCAGGGAGTTGCCTACAATGAGCAGTTCTTC
-	TRBJ2-5	-	TRBV4-1	CASSQEVGEETQYF	TGCGCCAGCAGCCAAGAGGTCGGGGAAGAGACCCAGTACTTC
TRBD1	TRBJ2-7	-	TRBV7-9	CASSRWDRTYEQYF	TGTGCCAGCAGCAGATGGGACAGAACCTACGAGCAGTACTTC
-	TRBJ2-1	-	TRBV7-9	CASSLANEQFF	TGTGCCAGCAGCTTAGCCAATGAGCAGTTCTTC
-	TRBJ1-5	-	TRBV15	CATSRDSYSNQPQHF	TGTGCCACCAGCAGAGACTCTTATAGCAATCAGCCCCAGCATTTT
-	TRBJ1-2	-	TRBV25-1	CASSEYEGEAPNYGYTF	TGTGCCAGCAGTGAATATGAGGGGGAGGCCCCTAACTATGGCTACACCTTC
-	TRBJ2-7	-	TRBV13	CARPRVHEQYF	TGTGCCAGGCCCAGGGTACACGAGCAGTACTTC
-	TRBJ1-5	-	TRBV9	CASSVGGFQPQHF	TGTGCCAGCAGCGTAGGCGGGTTTCAGCCCCAGCATTTT
-	TRBJ2-3	-	TRBV30	CAWSVPLLTQYF	TGTGCCTGGAGTGTACCCCTCCTCACGCAGTATTTT
TRBD1	TRBJ2-7	-	TRBV5-6	CASSLPGQGAHEQYF	TGTGCCAGCAGCTTGCCGGGACAGGGAGCCCACGAGCAGTACTTC
-	TRBJ2-4	many	TRBV6-1	CASSGGELNIQYF	TGTGCCAGCAGTGGGGGGGAACTTAACATTCAGTACTTC
-	TRBJ1-2	-	TRBV7-9	CASSLGDYGYTF	TGTGCCAGCAGCTTAGGGGACTATGGCTACACCTTC
TRBD2	TRBJ2-1	-	TRBV2	CASSETSGLYNEQFF	TGTGCCAGCAGTGAAACTAGCGGGCTGTACAATGAGCAGTTCTTC
-	TRBJ1-5	-	TRBV19	CASSVRPGDAGRPQHF	TGTGCCAGTAGTGTTCGACCAGGGGACGCGGGACGGCCCCAGCATTTT